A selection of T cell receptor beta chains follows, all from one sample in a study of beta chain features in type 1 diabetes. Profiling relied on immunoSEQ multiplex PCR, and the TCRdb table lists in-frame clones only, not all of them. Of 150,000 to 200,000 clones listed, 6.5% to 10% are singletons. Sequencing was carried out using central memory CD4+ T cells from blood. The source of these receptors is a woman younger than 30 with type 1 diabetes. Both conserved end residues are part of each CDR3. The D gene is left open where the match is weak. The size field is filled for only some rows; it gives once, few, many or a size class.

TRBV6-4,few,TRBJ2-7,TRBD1,CASQIRQGPYEQYF,TGTGCCAGCCAGATCAGACAGGGGCCCTACGAGCAGTACTTC
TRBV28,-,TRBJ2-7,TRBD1,CASRQGIDEQYF,TGTGCCAGCAGACAGGGGATCGACGAGCAGTACTTC
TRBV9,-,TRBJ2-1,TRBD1,CASSVGQGKYNEQFF,TGTGCCAGCAGCGTGGGACAGGGGAAATACAATGAGCAGTTCTTC
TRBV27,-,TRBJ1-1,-,CASRRLLRGGSEAFF,TGTGCCAGCAGGAGACTCTTAAGGGGAGGTTCTGAAGCTTTCTTT
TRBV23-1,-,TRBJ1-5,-,CASSRRSSNQPQHF,TGCGCCAGCAGTAGGCGGTCGAGCAATCAGCCCCAGCATTTT
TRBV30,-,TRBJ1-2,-,CAWSITGSGGYTF,TGTGCCTGGAGCATTACAGGGTCGGGAGGCTACACCTTC
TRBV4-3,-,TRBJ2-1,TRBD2,CASSQGYAAGAEQFF,TGCGCCAGCAGCCAAGGGTATGCAGCGGGGGCTGAGCAGTTCTTC
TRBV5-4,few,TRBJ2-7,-,CASSPYGGEQYF,TGTGCCAGCAGCCCGTACGGCGGGGAGCAGTACTTC
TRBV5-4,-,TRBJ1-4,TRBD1,CASSLEGGSTNEKLFF,TGTGCCAGCAGCTTGGAAGGGGGCTCAACTAATGAAAAACTGTTTTTT
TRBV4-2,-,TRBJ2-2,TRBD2,CASSQGTSETTGELFF,TGTGCCAGCAGCCAAGGGACTAGCGAGACGACCGGGGAGCTGTTTTTT
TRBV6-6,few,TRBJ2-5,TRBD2,CASSYPLAGRQETQYF,TGTGCCAGCAGTTACCCACTAGCGGGGAGACAAGAGACCCAGTACTTC
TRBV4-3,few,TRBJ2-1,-,CASSQDLISYSYNEQFF,TGCGCCAGCAGCCAAGATCTCATCAGTTACTCCTACAATGAGCAGTTCTTC